The 22 T cell receptor beta chains in this list originate from one sample, sequenced in a study of CD8+ T cells in alopecia areata. Extracted from the samples, RNA was reverse transcribed into cDNA to serve as the sequencing template. TCRdb's copy holds only in-frame clones and misses some; the assay was immunoSEQ multiplex PCR. Of roughly 190,000 clones listed, approximately 56% are singletons. The treatment here: oral pan-JAK inhibitor, 5-10 mg twice daily. This sample comprised CD4+ T cells sorted from blood, obtained at week 4, from a patient treated with tofacitinib. These receptors were taken from a human donor with alopecia areata.

V gene TRBV29-1 combines with J gene TRBJ1-2; the match to TRBD1 covers 10 bases. The V gene's germline CDR1 is SQVTM and CDR2 ANQGSEA. CDR3 length: 12 amino acids. The V segment lost 4 bases and the J segment 5 bases; nucleotides outside the gene matches: 1. The chain's CDR3 is CSVVGQGYGYTF. CDR3 in DNA: TGCAGCGTTGTGGGACAGGGGTATGGCTACACCTTC.

V is TRBV30 and J is TRBJ1-2, with 8 bases lining up with TRBD1. Germline CDR1 is GTSNPN and CDR2 is SVGIG (reference sequence). The CDR3 is 15 residues long. Trimming cost V 4 bases and J 4 bases; bases outside gene matches: 11. The CDR3 protein is CAWTRPDRAGYGYTF. CDR3 sequence (DNA): TGTGCCTGGACCCGACCGGACAGGGCCGGCTATGGCTACACCTTC. Filled out from reference TRBV30 and TRBJ1-2, the complete variable domain reads SQTIHQWPATLVQPVGSPLSLECTVEGTSNPNLYWYRQAAGRGLQLLFYSVGIGQISSEVPQNLSASRPQDRQFILSSKKLLLSDSGFYLCAWTRPDRAGYGYTFGSGTRLTVV.

The chain recombines TRBV7-8 with TRBJ2-5; D gene uncertain. V lost 4 bases, J lost 9 bases, and 27 bases lay in between. The CDR3 is made up of 17 amino acids. Germline-derived CDR1 and CDR2 are SGHVS and FQNEAQ. For the CDR3, the DNA is TGTGCCAGCAGCTCTTGGGTGGTTAGACACGTCGATGGGGCCCAGTACTTC. This sequence encodes CASSSWVVRHVDGAQYF.

The chain uses TRBV29-1 and TRBJ1-2, with TRBD1 identical over 7 bases. This CDR3 contains 11 residues. Trimming removed 7 bases from V and 3 bases from J; junction bases left unmatched: 2. CDR1 and CDR2 (germline): SQVTM, ANQGSEA. As DNA, the CDR3 is TGCAGCGCTGGACAGGACTATGGCTACACCTTC. Translated: CSAGQDYGYTF.

This clone has a handful of counts. The rearrangement links TRBV5-1 to TRBJ2-5; TRBD2 matches at 7 bases. CDR1 and CDR2 from the germline V gene are SGHRS and YFSETQ. The CDR3 is 13 amino acids. V shed 5 bases and J 4 bases; nucleotides not matched to a gene: 5. For the CDR3, the DNA is TGCGCCAGCAGACTCGGACTAGGAGAGACCCAGTACTTC. Its protein product is CASRLGLGETQYF.

The chain joins TRBV1 to TRBJ2-7; the D segment call TRBD1 is taken from the table without a DNA check. TRBV1 is a known pseudogene. The CDR3 totals 15 residues. CDR3 nucleotide sequence: TGCACCAGCAGCCAAGATGGACAGGGGAACTACGAGCAGTACTTC. It translates to CTSSQDGQGNYEQYF.

The chain employs TRBV29-1 and TRBJ2-2; D gene ambiguous. V gave up 6 bases and J gave up 5 bases, with 7 bases separating them. CDR1 and CDR2 (germline): SQVTM, ANQGSEA. This CDR3 comprises 11 residues. CDR3 loop: CSVSFTGELFF. The CDR3 nucleotides are TGCAGCGTCTCCTTTACCGGGGAGCTGTTTTTT.

V and J are TRBV2 and TRBJ1-3; D unclear. This CDR3 spans 14 amino acids. CDR1 is SNHLY, CDR2 FYNNEI, per germline. V was cut by 2 bases and J by 4 bases, with 9 bases left in between. The DNA for the CDR3 is TGTGCCAGCAGTGAAAGTTCTCCCGGAAACACCATATATTTT. Protein: CASSESSPGNTIYF.

The chain has TRBV15 and TRBJ2-5; D is undetermined. Germline lookup yields CDR1 LNHNV and CDR2 YYDKDF (reference sequence). This CDR3 has 13 residues. Trimming pared 6 bases from V and 5 bases from J, leaving 13 bases between. The CDR3 loop is CATRGLARETQYF. The CDR3 coding sequence is TGTGCCACCAGGGGTCTCGCGAGGGAGACCCAGTACTTC.

V gene TRBV30 combines with J gene TRBJ2-1; TRBD2 matches 10 bases. Trimming cost V 0 bases and J 6 bases; bases outside gene matches: 5. The CDR3 contains 15 residues. Germline V gene lookup returns CDR1 GTSNPN and CDR2 SVGIG (reference sequence). As DNA, the CDR3 is TGTGCCTGGAGTGTACGGTCTAGCGGGGGCAATGAGCAGTTCTTC. This sequence encodes CAWSVRSSGGNEQFF.

The chain carries TRBV4-3 and TRBJ2-3, with D perhaps TRBD1 or TRBD2 (5 bases each). Germline lookup yields CDR1 LGHNA and CDR2 YSLEER. Trimming stripped 1 base from V and 2 bases from J, with 16 bases between. This CDR3 has 17 residues. The CDR3 here is CASSQAVAGADTDTQYF. The CDR3 coding sequence is TGCGCCAGCAGCCAAGCCGTCGCCGGGGCCGACACAGATACGCAGTATTTT.

This chain links TRBV30 with TRBJ2-2, with TRBD2 as a possible D gene (7 bases). The CDR3 length is 14 residues. The germline CDR1 and CDR2 sequences are GTSNPN and SVGIG (reference sequence). Between the trimmed V and J ends, which lost 5 bases and 6 bases, there was a span of 16 bases. The CDR3 coding sequence is TGTGCCTGGCAAACCGGGGGGCGTCCCGGGGAGCTGTTTTTT. This gives the protein CAWQTGGRPGELFF.

For this clone: The junction shows a germline mismatch at one end, possibly a read error. The chain joins TRBV18 to TRBJ1-4; 7 nucleotides match TRBD1. This CDR3 contains 14 residues. CDR1 and CDR2 from the germline V gene are KGHSH and LQKENI. The CDR3 loop is CASSPTGAKEKLFF. The CDR3 DNA reads TGTGCCAGCTCACCTACAGGGGCTAAGGAAAAACTGTTTTTT.

This clone was counted only a few times. V is TRBV7-9 and J is TRBJ2-5; D is possibly TRBD2 (5 bases). V lost 3 bases and J lost 5, with 16 bases in between. This CDR3 region has 15 residues. The germline CDR1 and CDR2 sequences are SEHNR and FQNEAQ (reference sequence). CDR3 region: CASSLGGLAGETQYF. For the CDR3, the DNA is TGTGCCAGCAGCTTGGGTGGGCTAGCAGGCGAGACCCAGTACTTC.

This clone was observed a handful of times. The rearrangement uses TRBV5-1 and TRBJ2-5; D is unresolved. Trimming removed 2 bases from V and 2 bases from J, with 7 bases in between. CDR3 length: 13 residues. The germline CDR1 and CDR2 sequences are SGHRS and YFSETQ. CDR3 sequence reads: CASSFLIQETQYF. The CDR3 DNA reads as TGCGCCAGCAGCTTCCTGATTCAAGAGACCCAGTACTTC.

A word on this clone: Germline is not matched at one junction end, which may reflect a read error. V and J are TRBV18 and TRBJ1-1, with 9 nucleotides matching TRBD1. The CDR3 has 13 amino acids. CDR1 is KGHSH and CDR2 is LQKENI in the germline V gene. CDR3 protein: CASSPDRGTGAFF. The CDR3 bases are TGTGCCAGCTCACCGGACAGGGGAACTGGAGCTTTCTTT.

The chain has TRBV14 and TRBJ1-1; D remains unclear. CDR1 is SGHDN, CDR2 FVKESK, per germline. Trimming stripped 3 bases from V and 0 bases from J, with 8 bases between. The CDR3 loop spans 14 amino acids. CDR3 protein: CASSHPTVNTEAFF. CDR3 DNA sequence: TGTGCCAGCAGCCATCCGACGGTGAACACTGAAGCTTTCTTT.

The rearrangement uses TRBV29-1 and TRBJ2-7; D gene unclear. The CDR3 contains 13 residues. Germline V gene sequence: CDR1 SQVTM, CDR2 ANQGSEA. V lost 4 bases to trimming and J lost 1 base, with 11 bases between them. CDR3 sequence reads: CSVGEVGSYEQYF. The CDR3 DNA sequence: TGCAGCGTTGGAGAGGTAGGGTCCTACGAGCAGTACTTC.

The rearrangement joins TRBV7-2 to TRBJ2-3, with D unclear. Trimming shortened V by 1 base and J by 1 base, and 6 bases separated the two germline ends. The CDR3 has 14 residues. Per germline, CDR1 SGHTA and CDR2 FQGNSA. CDR3 loop: CASSLVLGTDTQYF. In DNA, the CDR3 is TGTGCCAGCAGCTTAGTGCTGGGCACAGATACGCAGTATTTT.

This clone was detected a few times. Other DNA sequences of this sample code for an identical CDR3. This chain links TRBV29-1 with TRBJ1-1; D unclear. V was clipped by 3 bases and J by 0 bases, with 5 bases between them. This CDR3 comprises 12 residues. Germline values: CDR1 SQVTM, CDR2 ANQGSEA. CDR3 loop: CSVDGLNTEAFF. DNA of the CDR3: TGCAGCGTTGATGGGCTGAACACTGAAGCTTTCTTT.

The V call is TRBV2, the J call TRBJ2-1; D is uncertain. Germline CDR1 SNHLY, CDR2 FYNNEI. With 8 bases removed from V and 0 bases from J, the gap between germline ends came to 8 bases. The CDR3 spans 13 residues. The CDR3 region is CASRQSSYNEQFF. In DNA form, the CDR3 reads TGTGCCAGCCGCCAGAGCTCCTACAATGAGCAGTTCTTC.

The chain employs TRBV25-1 and TRBJ2-6; D unclear. From germline, CDR1 is MGHDK and CDR2 SYGVNS. Trimming left V 0 bases short and J 3 bases short, with 6 bases between. The CDR3 length is 15 residues. CDR3 sequence: CASSEYGFGANVLTF. CDR3 bases: TGTGCCAGCAGTGAATATGGTTTTGGGGCCAACGTCCTGACTTTC.